This T cell receptor (beta chain) was recorded in a study of T-cell memory formation after mild COVID-19. TCRdb independently ran MiXCR on the 5' RACE reads; one entry per CDR3 protein. There are around 200,000 distinct CDR3 sequences in the sample; about 27% occur only once, and over 10% lies in the top ten. CDR1 KGHSH and CDR2 LQKENI come from the germline V gene. The CDR3 covers 15 residues. The V and J ends lost 3 bases and 5 bases, in that order; junction bases with no gene match: 8. Sequencing used PBMCs or a T cell subset sorted from them (not recorded which). The genes are TRBV18 and TRBJ2-7, with 9 positions matching TRBD1. The receptor comes from an adult woman who had mild COVID-19 (a few samples of this study predate the infection). Cell type and time point are not known. The CDR3 here is CASSPGQGVFHEQYF. The CDR3 DNA is TGTGCCAGCTCACCGGGACAGGGTGTTTTCCACGAGCAGTACTTC.